The clone carrying this T cell receptor (beta chain) occurred once. The CDR3 contains 14 residues. From germline, CDR1 is SQVTM and CDR2 ANQGSEA. J lost 9 bases, V lost 7 bases, and 10 bases had no gene match. This specimen comes from a study of blood T cell repertoires in COVID-19. Sequencing used immunoSEQ multiplex PCR; TCRdb keeps in-frame clones, though not all of them. The table shows about 26,000 clones, with about nine tenths occurring only once. This clonotype was obtained from a human donor in a cohort sampled during active COVID-19. Sequencing was carried out using peripheral blood. The chain joins TRBV29-1 to TRBJ2-3; TRBD2 matches 13 bases. CDR3 residues: CSGRLAGGQSTQYF. The CDR3, as DNA: TGCAGCGGTAGACTAGCGGGGGGCCAGAGCACGCAGTATTTT.